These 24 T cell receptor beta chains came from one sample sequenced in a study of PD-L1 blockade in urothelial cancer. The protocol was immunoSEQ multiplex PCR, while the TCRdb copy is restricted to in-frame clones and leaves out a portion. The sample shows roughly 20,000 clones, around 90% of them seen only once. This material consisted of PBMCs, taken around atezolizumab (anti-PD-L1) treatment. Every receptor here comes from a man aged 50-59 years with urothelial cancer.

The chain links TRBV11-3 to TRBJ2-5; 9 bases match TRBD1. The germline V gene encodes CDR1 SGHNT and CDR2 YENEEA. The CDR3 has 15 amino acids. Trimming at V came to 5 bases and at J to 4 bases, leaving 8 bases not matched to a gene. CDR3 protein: CASSDTGGAGETQYF. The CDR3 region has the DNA TGTGCCAGCAGCGACACAGGGGGCGCAGGAGAGACCCAGTACTTC.

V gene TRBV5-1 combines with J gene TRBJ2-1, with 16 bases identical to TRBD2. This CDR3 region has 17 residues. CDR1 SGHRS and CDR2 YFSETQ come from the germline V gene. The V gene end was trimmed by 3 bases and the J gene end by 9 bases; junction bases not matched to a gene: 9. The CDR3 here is CASSYRTGTSGRAEQFF. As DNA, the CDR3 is TGCGCCAGCAGCTACAGGACAGGGACTAGCGGGAGGGCTGAGCAGTTCTTC.

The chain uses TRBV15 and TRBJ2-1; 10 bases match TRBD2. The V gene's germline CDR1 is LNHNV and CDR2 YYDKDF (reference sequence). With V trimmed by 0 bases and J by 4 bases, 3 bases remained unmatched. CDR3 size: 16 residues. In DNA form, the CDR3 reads TGTGCCACCAGCAGAGAACTAGCGGGGCTATACAATGAGCAGTTCTTC. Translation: CATSRELAGLYNEQFF.

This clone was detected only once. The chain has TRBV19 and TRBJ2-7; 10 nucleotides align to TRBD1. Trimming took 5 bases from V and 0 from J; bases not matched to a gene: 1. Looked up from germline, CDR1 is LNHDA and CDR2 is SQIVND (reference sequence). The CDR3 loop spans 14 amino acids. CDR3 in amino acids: CASSWTGGSYEQYF. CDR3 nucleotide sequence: TGTGCCAGTAGTTGGACAGGGGGCTCCTACGAGCAGTACTTC.

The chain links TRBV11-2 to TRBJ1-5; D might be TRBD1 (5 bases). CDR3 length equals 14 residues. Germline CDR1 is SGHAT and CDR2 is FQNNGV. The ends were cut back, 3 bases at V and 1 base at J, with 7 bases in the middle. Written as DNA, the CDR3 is TGTGCCAGCAGCTTGACAGCAAGCAATCAGCCCCAGCATTTT. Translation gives CASSLTASNQPQHF.

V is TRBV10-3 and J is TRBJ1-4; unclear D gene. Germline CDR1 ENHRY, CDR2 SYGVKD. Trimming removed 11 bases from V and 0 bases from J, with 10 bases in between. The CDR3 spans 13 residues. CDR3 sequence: CAATHATNEKLFF. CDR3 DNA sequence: TGTGCCGCTACTCACGCAACTAATGAAAAACTGTTTTTT.

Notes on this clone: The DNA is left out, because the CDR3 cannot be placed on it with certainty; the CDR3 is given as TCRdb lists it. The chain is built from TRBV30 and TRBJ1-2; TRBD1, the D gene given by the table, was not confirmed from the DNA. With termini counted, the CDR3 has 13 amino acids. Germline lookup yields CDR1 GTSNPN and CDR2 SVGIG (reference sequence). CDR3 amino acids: CAWGTGTVRGTTF.

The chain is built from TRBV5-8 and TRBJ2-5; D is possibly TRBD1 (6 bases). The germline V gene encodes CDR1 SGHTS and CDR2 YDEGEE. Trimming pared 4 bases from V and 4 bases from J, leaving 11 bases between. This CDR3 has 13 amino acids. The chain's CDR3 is CASSPDRTETQYF. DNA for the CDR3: TGTGCCAGCAGCCCGGACAGAACAGAGACCCAGTACTTC.

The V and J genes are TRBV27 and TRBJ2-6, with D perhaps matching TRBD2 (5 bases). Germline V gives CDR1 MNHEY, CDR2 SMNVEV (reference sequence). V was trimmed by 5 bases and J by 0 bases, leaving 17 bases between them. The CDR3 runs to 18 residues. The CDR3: CASSTIRTEGSGANVLTF. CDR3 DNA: TGTGCCAGCAGTACTATTCGGACCGAGGGCTCTGGGGCCAACGTCCTGACTTTC.

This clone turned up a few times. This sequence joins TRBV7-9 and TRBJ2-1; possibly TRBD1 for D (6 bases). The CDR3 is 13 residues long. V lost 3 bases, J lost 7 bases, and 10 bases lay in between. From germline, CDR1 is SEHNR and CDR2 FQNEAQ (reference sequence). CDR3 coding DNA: TGTGCCAGCAGCTTTGGACAGAGTAATGAGCAGTTCTTC. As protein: CASSFGQSNEQFF. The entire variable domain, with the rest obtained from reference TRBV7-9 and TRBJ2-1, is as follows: DTGVSQNPRHKITKRGQNVTFRCDPISEHNRLYWYRQTLGQGPEFLTYFQNEAQLEKSRLLSDRFSAERPKGSFSTLEIQRTEQGDSAMYLCASSFGQSNEQFFGPGTRLTVL.

The CDR3 region is CASSPAGLAGGLAKNIQYF. The DNA for the CDR3 is TGTGCCAGCAGCCCTGCCGGACTAGCGGGGGGGCTAGCCAAAAACATTCAGTACTTC. This chain uses TRBV27 with TRBJ2-4; TRBD2 agrees at 15 bases. Per germline, CDR1 MNHEY and CDR2 SMNVEV (reference sequence). The CDR3 has 19 residues. Germline trimming cut 6 bases from V and 0 bases from J; bases unmatched to any gene: 9.

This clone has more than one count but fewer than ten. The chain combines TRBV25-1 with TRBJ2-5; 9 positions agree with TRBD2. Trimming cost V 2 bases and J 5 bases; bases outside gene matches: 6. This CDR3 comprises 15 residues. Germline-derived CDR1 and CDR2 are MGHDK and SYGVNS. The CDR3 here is CASSEMAGGRETQYF. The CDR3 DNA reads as TGTGCCAGCAGTGAAATGGCGGGAGGGCGGGAGACCCAGTACTTC.

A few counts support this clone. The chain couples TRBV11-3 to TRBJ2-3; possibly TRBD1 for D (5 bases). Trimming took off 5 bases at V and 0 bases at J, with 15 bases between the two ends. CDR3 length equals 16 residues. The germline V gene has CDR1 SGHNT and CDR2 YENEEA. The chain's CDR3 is CASSPQGRRSTDTQYF. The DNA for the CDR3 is TGTGCCAGCAGCCCCCAGGGAAGAAGAAGCACAGATACGCAGTATTTT.

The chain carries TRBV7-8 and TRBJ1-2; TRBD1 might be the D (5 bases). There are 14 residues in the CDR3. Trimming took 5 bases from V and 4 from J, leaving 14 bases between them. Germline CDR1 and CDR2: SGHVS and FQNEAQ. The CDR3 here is CASSRRGRVYGYTF. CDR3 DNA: TGTGCCAGCAGCCGAAGGGGAAGGGTCTATGGCTACACCTTC.

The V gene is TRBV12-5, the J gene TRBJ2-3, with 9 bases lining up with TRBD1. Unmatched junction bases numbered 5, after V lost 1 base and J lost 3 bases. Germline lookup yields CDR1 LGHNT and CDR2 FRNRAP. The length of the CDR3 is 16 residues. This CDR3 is CASGLAGTGKTDTQYF. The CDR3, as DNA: TGTGCTAGTGGTTTGGCCGGGACAGGGAAAACAGATACGCAGTATTTT.

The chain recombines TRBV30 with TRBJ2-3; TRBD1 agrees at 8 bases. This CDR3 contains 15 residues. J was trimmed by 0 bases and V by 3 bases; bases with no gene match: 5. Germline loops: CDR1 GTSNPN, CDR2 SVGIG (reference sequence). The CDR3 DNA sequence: TGTGCCTGGAGCGGGACAGGCCAAAGCACAGATACGCAGTATTTT. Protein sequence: CAWSGTGQSTDTQYF.

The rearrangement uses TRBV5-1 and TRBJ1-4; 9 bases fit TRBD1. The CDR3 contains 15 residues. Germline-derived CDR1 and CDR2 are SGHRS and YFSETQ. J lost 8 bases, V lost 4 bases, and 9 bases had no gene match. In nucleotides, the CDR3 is TGCGCCAGCAGCGGAATGGGACAGGGAGGCGAAAAACTGTTTTTT. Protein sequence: CASSGMGQGGEKLFF.

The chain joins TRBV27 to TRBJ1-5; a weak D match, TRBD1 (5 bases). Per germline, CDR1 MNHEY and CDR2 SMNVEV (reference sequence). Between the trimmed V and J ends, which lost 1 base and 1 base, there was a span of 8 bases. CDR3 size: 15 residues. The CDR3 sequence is CASSLLGGSNQPQHF. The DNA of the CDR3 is TGTGCCAGCAGTTTATTGGGGGGAAGCAATCAGCCCCAGCATTTT.

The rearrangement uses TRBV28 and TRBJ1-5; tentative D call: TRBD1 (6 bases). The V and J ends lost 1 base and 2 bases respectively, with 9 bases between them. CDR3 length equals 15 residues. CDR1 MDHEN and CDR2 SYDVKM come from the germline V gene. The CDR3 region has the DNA TGTGCCAGCAGTTTATTCAGGGGAGGCAATCAGCCCCAGCATTTT. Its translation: CASSLFRGGNQPQHF.

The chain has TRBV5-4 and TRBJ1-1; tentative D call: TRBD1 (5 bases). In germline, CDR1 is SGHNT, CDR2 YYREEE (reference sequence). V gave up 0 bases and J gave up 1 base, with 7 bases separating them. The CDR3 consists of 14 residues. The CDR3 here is CASSLARANTEAFF. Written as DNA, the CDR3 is TGTGCCAGCAGCTTGGCCAGGGCGAACACTGAAGCTTTCTTT.

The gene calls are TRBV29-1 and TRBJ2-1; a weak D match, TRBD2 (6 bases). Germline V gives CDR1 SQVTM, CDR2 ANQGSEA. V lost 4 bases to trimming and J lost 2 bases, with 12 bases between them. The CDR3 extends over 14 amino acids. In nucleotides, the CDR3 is TGCAGCGTTGGTCTATGGGGGGCCTACAATGAGCAGTTCTTC. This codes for CSVGLWGAYNEQFF.

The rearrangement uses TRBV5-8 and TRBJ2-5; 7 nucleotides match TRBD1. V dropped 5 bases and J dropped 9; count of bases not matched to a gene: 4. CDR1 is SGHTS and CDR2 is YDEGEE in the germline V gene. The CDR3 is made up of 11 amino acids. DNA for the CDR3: TGTGCCAGCAGGCCGGGGACAGCCCAGTACTTC. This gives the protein CASRPGTAQYF.

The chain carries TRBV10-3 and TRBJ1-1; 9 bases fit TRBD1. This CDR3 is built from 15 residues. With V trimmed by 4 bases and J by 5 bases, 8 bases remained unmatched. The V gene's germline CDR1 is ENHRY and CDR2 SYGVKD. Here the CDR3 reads CAISAGQGRRTEAFF. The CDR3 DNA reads TGTGCCATCAGTGCGGGACAGGGTAGGAGAACTGAAGCTTTCTTT.

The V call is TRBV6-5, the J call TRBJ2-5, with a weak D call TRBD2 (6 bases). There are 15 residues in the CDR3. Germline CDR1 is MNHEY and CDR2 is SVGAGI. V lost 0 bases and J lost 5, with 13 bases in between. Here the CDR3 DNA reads TGTGCCAGCAGTTACTCGGCGGGGTTGGGGGAGACCCAGTACTTC. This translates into CASSYSAGLGETQYF.